The 22 T cell receptor beta chains below were found in one sample sequenced in a study of T-cell reconstitution after alpha-beta-depleted transplantation in children. TCRbeta library preparation incorporated unique molecular identifiers. One entry per CDR3 protein, called by TCRdb with MiXCR from the PCR reads. The sample has some 600,000 distinct CDR3 sequences, about an eighth seen once. The input for sequencing was PBMCs, mostly from graft donor cells, taken 360 days after TCRalphabeta/CD19-depleted stem cell transplant. The receptor source for this set is a male patient younger than 18 who had a stem cell transplant for acute myeloid leukemia, so the T cells may come from the graft donor.

This clonotype was recorded at least ten times. This chain links TRBV14 with TRBJ2-1; no clear D gene. The CDR3 totals 12 residues. V gave up 4 bases and J gave up 11 bases, with 12 bases separating them. Germline V CDR1 and CDR2: SGHDN, FVKESK. In nucleotides, the CDR3 is TGTGCCAGCAGCCCCTATTCTAAGCAGCAGTTCTTC. Encoded protein: CASSPYSKQQFF.

This clonotype has just a few counts. The chain employs TRBV27 and TRBJ1-5; D gene unclear. V lost 8 bases and J 1 base, leaving 15 bases between the germline ends. Germline loops: CDR1 MNHEY, CDR2 SMNVEV (reference sequence). This CDR3 contains 15 residues. CDR3 DNA sequence: TGTGCCAGCGGAGCCCCAGGTAGAAGCAATCAGCCCCAGCATTTT. Its translation is CASGAPGRSNQPQHF.

The chain is built from TRBV4-3 and TRBJ2-6; the match to TRBD2 covers 10 bases. Germline values: CDR1 LGHNA, CDR2 YSLEER. CDR3 length: 19 amino acids. Trimming took 4 bases from V and 0 from J; bases not matched to a gene: 9. CDR3 amino acids: CASSLRTSGKVSGANVLTF. The CDR3 DNA is TGCGCCAGCAGCCTCAGGACTAGCGGAAAGGTCTCTGGGGCCAACGTCCTGACTTTC.

DNA for the CDR3: TGCGCCAGCAGCCAAGATGAGTGGGGGTCCTACAATGAGCAGTTCTTC. It specifies CASSQDEWGSYNEQFF. The genes are TRBV4-3 and TRBJ2-1; D assignment may be TRBD1 or TRBD2 (5 bases each). Deletions cut 0 bases from V and 1 base from J, with 10 bases between. There are 16 residues in the CDR3. Germline V gene sequence: CDR1 LGHNA, CDR2 YSLEER.

The chain couples TRBV19 to TRBJ2-2, with a possible D match to TRBD2 (6 bases). The CDR3 runs 14 residues. Germline CDR1 and CDR2: LNHDA and SQIVND (reference sequence). V gave up 10 bases and J gave up 0 bases, with 12 bases separating them. The CDR3: CATHRLANTGELFF. Written as DNA, the CDR3 is TGTGCCACTCACCGACTAGCGAACACCGGGGAGCTGTTTTTT.

This clonotype was found a few times. The rearrangement joins TRBV29-1 to TRBJ2-7; 10 bases agree with TRBD2. The J segment lost 0 bases and the V segment lost 5 bases, leaving 19 bases of the junction unmatched. Germline values: CDR1 SQVTM, CDR2 ANQGSEA. The CDR3 has 19 amino acids. The CDR3 coding sequence is TGCAGCGTTTCCCTACAAACCGGGACTAGCGCTTTGAGCTCCTACGAGCAGTACTTC. It encodes CSVSLQTGTSALSSYEQYF.

This clonotype appeared many times. The chain recombines TRBV4-2 with TRBJ2-2; no firm D call. In germline, CDR1 is LGHNA, CDR2 YNFKEQ. The germline V and J ends were trimmed by 1 base and 4 bases, with 10 bases remaining between them. CDR3 length: 15 residues. The CDR3 loop reads CASSQGPLSTGELFF. The CDR3 DNA follows: TGTGCCAGCAGCCAAGGTCCTCTAAGCACCGGGGAGCTGTTTTTT.

The CDR3 sequence is CASSQDGTGAEETQYF. The CDR3 DNA follows: TGCGCCAGCAGCCAAGATGGTACAGGGGCAGAAGAGACCCAGTACTTC. The chain recombines TRBV4-3 with TRBJ2-5; TRBD1 agrees at 7 bases. The trim removed 0 bases at V and 3 bases at J, leaving 7 bases unmatched. The CDR3 is made up of 16 amino acids. Germline V gene data show CDR1 as LGHNA and CDR2 as YSLEER.

This clonotype was detected only a few times. This chain connects TRBV29-1 to TRBJ2-3; 13 nucleotides align to TRBD2. Germline V gene data show CDR1 as SQVTM and CDR2 as ANQGSEA. The CDR3 consists of 16 residues. Trimming at V came to 3 bases and at J to 4 bases, leaving 7 bases not matched to a gene. For the CDR3, the DNA is TGCAGCGTTGATACTACTAGCGGGAGGGAGGCAGATACGCAGTATTTT. This sequence encodes CSVDTTSGREADTQYF.

The chain has TRBV28 and TRBJ2-7; 7 nucleotides match TRBD1. The CDR3 is made up of 15 amino acids. With 4 bases clipped from V and 5 bases from J, the junction kept 11 bases outside the gene matches. CDR1 MDHEN and CDR2 SYDVKM come from the germline V gene. CDR3 residues: CASSSTGTVGDEQYF. The CDR3 coding sequence is TGTGCCAGCAGTTCCACCGGGACAGTAGGCGACGAGCAGTACTTC. The variable domain in full, completed from reference TRBV28 and TRBJ2-7, reads DVKVTQSSRYLVKRTGEKVFLECVQDMDHENMFWYRQDPGLGLRLIYFSYDVKMKEKGDIPEGYSVSREKKERFSLILESASTNQTSMYLCASSSTGTVGDEQYFGPGTRLTVT.

This clonotype was counted many times. The chain recombines TRBV4-3 with TRBJ2-3, with 14 bases aligning to TRBD2. The ends lost 8 bases at V and 4 bases at J; junction bases unmatched: 11. Germline CDR1 and CDR2: LGHNA and YSLEER. This CDR3 has 17 residues. CDR3 sequence (DNA): TGCGCCAGCCGTTTCGGACTAGCGGGAGGTTTCGCAGATACGCAGTATTTT. This encodes CASRFGLAGGFADTQYF.

The chain employs TRBV29-1 and TRBJ2-5; TRBD2 is a possible D gene (6 bases). Trimming stripped 4 bases from V and 4 bases from J, with 16 bases between. CDR1 is SQVTM, CDR2 ANQGSEA, per germline. The CDR3 covers 14 residues. This chain's CDR3 is CSVVDVAEAETQYF. The CDR3 nucleotides read TGCAGCGTTGTGGATGTAGCGGAAGCAGAGACCCAGTACTTC.

This clonotype was recorded at least ten times. J is TRBJ2-1 and V is TRBV29-1; D gene unclear. Trimming stripped 4 bases from V and 9 bases from J, with 10 bases between. Germline values: CDR1 SQVTM, CDR2 ANQGSEA. The CDR3 is 11 residues long. The CDR3 spells CSVVSKSEQFF. The CDR3 nucleotides are TGCAGCGTTGTTTCCAAGAGTGAGCAGTTCTTC.

The sample holds many counts of this clonotype. The chain joins TRBV6-1 to TRBJ2-3; 7 bases match TRBD1. Losses at the gene ends were 6 bases for V and 5 bases for J; bases not matched to a gene: 8. This CDR3 is built from 14 residues. Germline CDR1 MNHNS, CDR2 SASEGT. CDR3 bases: TGTGCCAGCAGACCGGGACAGATGTTAGATACGCAGTATTTT. It encodes CASRPGQMLDTQYF.

Only a few counts were recorded for this clonotype. The chain combines TRBV28 with TRBJ1-5, with 7 bases matching TRBD1. Germline lookup yields CDR1 MDHEN and CDR2 SYDVKM. The junction had 4 bases not matched to a gene; V was cut back by 5 bases and J by 0 bases. The CDR3 contains 15 residues. The CDR3 region is CASSDRALSNQPQHF. The CDR3 nucleotides read TGTGCCAGCAGTGACAGGGCCCTTAGCAATCAGCCCCAGCATTTT.

There are many counts of this clonotype. This rearrangement joins TRBV4-3 to TRBJ2-3; D is ambiguous. CDR1 is LGHNA, CDR2 YSLEER, per germline. This CDR3 has 13 amino acids. Deletions cut 3 bases from V and 6 bases from J, with 10 bases between. DNA of the CDR3: TGCGCCAGCAGCCATGACGGTGGGGATACGCAGTATTTT. Translated: CASSHDGGDTQYF.

This clonotype was picked up a small number of times. This chain connects TRBV24-1 to TRBJ2-1; D perhaps matches TRBD2 (6 bases). The germline gives CDR1 KGHDR, CDR2 SFDVKD. V lost 1 base and J 0 bases, leaving 15 bases between the germline ends. CDR3 length equals 18 residues. The CDR3 region is CATSDFRRAPVSYNEQFF. The CDR3, as DNA: TGTGCCACCAGTGATTTTAGGAGGGCCCCCGTCTCCTACAATGAGCAGTTCTTC.

Concerning this clonotype: The CDR3 end shows no conserved phenylalanine or tryptophan, and so a read error is likely. The V call is TRBV20-1, the J call TRBJ1-1, with a tentative D call TRBD1 (5 bases). The CDR3 length is 11 residues. The ends were cut back, 0 bases at V and 11 bases at J, with 10 bases in the middle. Per the germline V gene, CDR1 is DFQATT and CDR2 is SNEGSKA (reference sequence). CDR3 region: CSARDPGKAFS. CDR3 nucleotides: TGCAGTGCTAGAGATCCAGGGAAGGCTTTCTCT.

J is TRBJ2-3 and V is TRBV9, with 7 bases aligning to TRBD1. V was clipped by 1 base and J by 4 bases; unmatched bases: 6. The CDR3 runs to 15 residues. Germline V gene data show CDR1 as SGDLS and CDR2 as YYNGEE. In nucleotides, the CDR3 is TGTGCCAGCAGCGTACCGACAGGGACGGCAGATACGCAGTATTTT. Translation gives CASSVPTGTADTQYF.

This clonotype appeared a few times. The chain recombines TRBV21-1 with TRBJ2-2; TRBD1 was called by the table and not checked on the DNA. TRBV21-1 is recorded as a pseudogene. There are 20 residues in the CDR3. CDR3 nucleotides: TGTGCCAGCAGCAAAGGTGGGGGACAGGGCCTATCTACGAACACCGGGGAGCTGTTTTTT. This encodes CASSKGGGQGLSTNTGELFF.

This clonotype was seen at least ten times. This chain uses TRBV15 with TRBJ2-1; D call uncertain. Trimming left V 6 bases short and J 0 bases short, with 12 bases between. Germline CDR1 LNHNV, CDR2 YYDKDF (reference sequence). The CDR3 is made up of 15 amino acids. DNA of the CDR3: TGTGCCACCAGGTACACCCCTAGCTCCTACAATGAGCAGTTCTTC. This codes for CATRYTPSSYNEQFF.

This clonotype was seen ten or more times. The J gene is TRBJ1-4, the V gene TRBV28; 7 nucleotides match TRBD1. The germline V gene has CDR1 MDHEN and CDR2 SYDVKM. After removal of 6 bases from V and 6 bases from J, the junction contained 10 bases not matched to a gene. The CDR3 length is 15 residues. The DNA for the CDR3 is TGTGCCAGCAGCCTACAGACAGGGTGGGATGAAAAACTGTTTTTT. This codes for CASSLQTGWDEKLFF.